The next 31 T cell receptor beta chains were all read from a single sample in a study of shared clonotypes between healthy human individuals (dated by TCRdb to about 2020). The library was obtained by the immunoSEQ multiplex PCR assay. This immuneACCESS table, as held by TCRdb, lists in-frame sequences with V and J called but not all clones. Of the missing ones, under half trace to an unresolved V gene in checked studies; the others have no known cause. For this sample the table gives a few million clones, of which about 92% were detected only once. Under 0.45% of the sample goes to the ten largest clones. The sample consisted of naive CD4+ T cells from PBMCs. The sample's cell subset or site label, decoded: CD45RA+ positively selected. The receptor set was obtained from a man aged 18 to 30 in good health. Some clones in this sample may be carry-over from other donors' samples.

The rearrangement joins TRBV4-3 to TRBJ1-1; D is perhaps TRBD1 (5 bases). The germline CDR1 and CDR2 sequences are LGHNA and YSLEER. CDR3 length: 15 amino acids. Trimming shortened V by 2 bases and J by 5 bases, and 15 bases separated the two germline ends. The CDR3 DNA follows: TGCGCCAGCAGCCAACAACAGGCCGGCGGGACTGAAGCTTTCTTT. It encodes CASSQQQAGGTEAFF.

The V call is TRBV5-6, the J call TRBJ2-5, with D tentatively TRBD1 or TRBD2 (5 bases each). Deletions cut 5 bases from V and 2 bases from J, with 16 bases between. From germline, CDR1 is SGHDT and CDR2 YYEEEE. The CDR3 sequence is 15 residues long. CDR3 nucleotide sequence: TGTGCCAGCAGGGCACGAGGCTGGGGGCAAGAGACCCAGTACTTC. It yields the protein CASRARGWGQETQYF.

This clone was picked up one time. This rearrangement joins TRBV28 to TRBJ1-1; D is unclear. Trimming left V 4 bases short and J 4 bases short, with 13 bases between. The CDR3 is 14 residues long. CDR1 and CDR2 (germline): MDHEN, SYDVKM. CDR3 region: CASSSSGMGTEAFF. The CDR3 DNA is TGTGCCAGCAGTTCATCGGGGATGGGCACTGAAGCTTTCTTT.

This chain connects TRBV2 to TRBJ2-3; TRBD2 is a possible D gene (6 bases). This CDR3 spans 12 amino acids. Germline CDR1 is SNHLY and CDR2 is FYNNEI. The V end lost 2 bases, the J end lost 8 bases, and 8 bases lay between the germline ends. The CDR3 nucleotides are TGTGCCAGCAGTGAACGGCGGGGTACGCAGTATTTT. It translates to CASSERRGTQYF.

The rearrangement uses TRBV28 and TRBJ1-4, with D uncertain. V gave up 6 bases and J gave up 0 bases, with 5 bases separating them. The length of the CDR3 is 13 residues. CDR1 MDHEN and CDR2 SYDVKM come from the germline V gene. The CDR3 DNA follows: TGTGCCAGCAGGGATTCAACTAATGAAAAACTGTTTTTT. This encodes CASRDSTNEKLFF.

The chain links TRBV28 to TRBJ1-1, with D maybe TRBD1 (6 bases). Trimming removed 6 bases from V and 4 bases from J, with 15 bases in between. This CDR3 has 14 residues. CDR1 is MDHEN, CDR2 SYDVKM, per germline. As DNA, the CDR3 is TGTGCCAGCAGAGTGGGGGGGCCAAGCACTGAAGCTTTCTTT. Translated, it gives CASRVGGPSTEAFF.

V gene TRBV4-2 combines with J gene TRBJ2-3, with 7 bases matching TRBD2. Germline V gene sequence: CDR1 LGHNA, CDR2 YNFKEQ. The CDR3 has 16 amino acids. With V trimmed by 3 bases and J by 2 bases, 8 bases remained unmatched. In DNA form, the CDR3 reads TGTGCCAGCAGCCAGCCGGGGAGCGGGAACACAGATACGCAGTATTTT. Amino acids: CASSQPGSGNTDTQYF.

Comments on this clone: The sample carries other DNA sequences with the same CDR3. The chain recombines TRBV27 with TRBJ1-5; D is unclear. Germline V gene data show CDR1 as MNHEY and CDR2 as SMNVEV (reference sequence). V was cut by 3 bases and J by 4 bases, with 4 bases left in between. There are 12 residues in the CDR3. The CDR3 protein is CASSFPNQPQHF. DNA of the CDR3: TGTGCCAGCAGTTTCCCTAATCAGCCCCAGCATTTT.

The chain combines TRBV6-1 with TRBJ2-1, with TRBD2 identical over 11 bases. Germline CDR1 MNHNS, CDR2 SASEGT. The CDR3 loop spans 14 amino acids. The V segment lost 6 bases and the J segment 9 bases; nucleotides outside the gene matches: 7. The CDR3 reads CASRKLAGVPEQFF. For the CDR3, the DNA is TGTGCCAGCAGAAAACTAGCGGGAGTGCCTGAGCAGTTCTTC.

V and J are TRBV19 and TRBJ2-3; D uncertain. Germline CDR1 and CDR2: LNHDA and SQIVND (reference sequence). The CDR3 loop spans 17 amino acids. V gave up 5 bases and J gave up 3 bases, with 21 bases separating them. This chain's CDR3 is CASSFKWLAPLTDTQYF. Here the CDR3 DNA reads TGTGCCAGTAGTTTTAAGTGGTTGGCACCTCTTACAGATACGCAGTATTTT.

J is TRBJ1-1 and V is TRBV7-9, with D possibly being TRBD1 (6 bases). Trimming cost V 5 bases and J 5 bases, with 15 bases left between them. Germline lookup yields CDR1 SEHNR and CDR2 FQNEAQ (reference sequence). The CDR3 totals 14 residues. CDR3 residues: CASSPSGGRTEAFF. CDR3 sequence (DNA): TGTGCCAGCAGCCCTTCGGGGGGCAGAACTGAAGCTTTCTTT.

The chain couples TRBV6-5 to TRBJ2-2; 7 bases fit TRBD1. The length of the CDR3 is 15 residues. Germline V CDR1 and CDR2: MNHEY, SVGAGI. V dropped 4 bases and J dropped 4; count of bases not matched to a gene: 6. The CDR3 region is CASSFNRGSTGELFF. CDR3 in DNA: TGTGCCAGCAGTTTCAACAGGGGCAGCACCGGGGAGCTGTTTTTT.

This rearrangement joins TRBV9 to TRBJ2-5; perhaps TRBD2 as D (7 bases). V shed 5 bases and J shed 4 bases, with 18 bases lying between them. The length of the CDR3 is 15 residues. Germline CDR1 is SGDLS and CDR2 is YYNGEE. The CDR3 DNA reads TGTGCCAGCAGTCCTCCCTGGGGGGGGGCAGAGACCCAGTACTTC. Encoded protein: CASSPPWGGAETQYF.

The J gene is TRBJ2-5, the V gene TRBV2; unclear D gene. V lost 5 bases to trimming and J lost 5 bases, with 18 bases between them. This CDR3 is built from 15 residues. Germline V gene data show CDR1 as SNHLY and CDR2 as FYNNEI. The CDR3 region has the DNA TGTGCCAGCAGTTTGGGTCTCCCGGTGGGGGAGACCCAGTACTTC. Translating it yields CASSLGLPVGETQYF.

The chain has TRBV4-3 and TRBJ1-1; 9 bases align to TRBD1. CDR3 length: 15 amino acids. Trimming took 4 bases from V and 4 from J; bases not matched to a gene: 7. Per the germline V gene, CDR1 is LGHNA and CDR2 is YSLEER. CDR3 residues: CASSPGTGGGTEAFF. CDR3 nucleotides: TGCGCCAGCAGCCCAGGTACAGGGGGCGGCACTGAAGCTTTCTTT.

J is TRBJ2-7 and V is TRBV9, with 7 bases matching TRBD1. The CDR3 totals 15 residues. Germline V CDR1 and CDR2: SGDLS, YYNGEE. V lost 0 bases to trimming and J lost 4 bases; unmatched junction nucleotides: 7. CDR3 DNA: TGTGCCAGCAGCGTAGGAGAGGGGGCGCGGTACGAGCAGTACTTC. Translation: CASSVGEGARYEQYF.

Only one count was recorded for this clone. The identical CDR3 is also encoded by other nucleotide sequences in the sample. V gene TRBV28 combines with J gene TRBJ2-1; 8 bases match TRBD1. The J segment lost 4 bases and the V segment lost 4 bases, leaving 6 bases of the junction unmatched. The CDR3 sequence is 15 residues long. In germline, CDR1 is MDHEN, CDR2 SYDVKM. The CDR3 region is CASSSRGQAYNEQFF. CDR3 in DNA: TGTGCCAGCAGTTCTCGGGGACAGGCATACAATGAGCAGTTCTTC.

CDR3 amino acids: CASSPRTTDEQYF. DNA of the CDR3: TGTGCCAGCTCACCGCGGACAACTGACGAGCAGTACTTC. This sequence joins TRBV18 and TRBJ2-7; TRBD1 might be the D (5 bases). The CDR3 sequence is 13 residues long. The germline V gene encodes CDR1 KGHSH and CDR2 LQKENI. The V gene lost 3 bases and the J gene lost 5 bases, with 11 bases spanning the gap.

The chain joins TRBV6-5 to TRBJ1-1; no firm D call. The CDR3 has 10 residues. The germline V gene has CDR1 MNHEY and CDR2 SVGAGI. The V and J ends lost 2 bases and 11 bases respectively, with 6 bases between them. CDR3 nucleotides: TGTGCCAGCAGTTACGGGTGGGCTTTCTTT. Its translation: CASSYGWAFF.

The rearrangement uses TRBV9 and TRBJ1-1; maybe TRBD1 (6 bases). Germline values: CDR1 SGDLS, CDR2 YYNGEE. There are 13 residues in the CDR3. The V end was cut by 6 bases, the J end by 5 bases, with 14 bases between. The CDR3 sequence: CASTTGPGTEAFF. CDR3 sequence (DNA): TGTGCCAGCACCACAGGGCCCGGGACTGAAGCTTTCTTT. The whole variable domain, remainder taken from reference TRBV9 and TRBJ1-1, is DSGVTQTPKHLITATGQRVTLRCSPRSGDLSVYWYQQSLDQGLQFLIQYYNGEERAKGNILERFSAQQFPDLHSELNLSSLELGDSALYFCASTTGPGTEAFFGQGTRLTVV.

The chain joins TRBV18 to TRBJ1-1, with D perhaps matching TRBD1 (6 bases). From germline, CDR1 is KGHSH and CDR2 LQKENI. The CDR3 totals 16 residues. Trimming pared 1 base from V and 4 bases from J, leaving 16 bases between. CDR3 DNA: TGTGCCAGCTCACCACTTCGTATGACAGGAGGCACTGAAGCTTTCTTT. It is translated as CASSPLRMTGGTEAFF.

Note on this clone: The same CDR3 can be traced to other DNA sequences in this sample. V usage is TRBV5-1 and J usage is TRBJ1-1; D is unresolved. V lost 0 bases to trimming and J lost 2 bases, with 5 bases between them. The CDR3 totals 13 residues. Germline values: CDR1 SGHRS, CDR2 YFSETQ. CDR3 DNA sequence: TGCGCCAGCAGCTTGGCGGATAACACTGAAGCTTTCTTT. Residues: CASSLADNTEAFF.

The V gene is TRBV2, the J gene TRBJ2-5; D is uncertain. The length of the CDR3 is 11 residues. V was trimmed by 8 bases and J by 5 bases, leaving 9 bases between them. The germline gives CDR1 SNHLY, CDR2 FYNNEI. The CDR3 region is CASGISETQYF. CDR3 in DNA: TGTGCCAGCGGAATTTCGGAGACCCAGTACTTC.

This clone was counted a single time. This sequence joins TRBV7-9 and TRBJ2-1; 7 bases map to TRBD2. Germline loops: CDR1 SEHNR, CDR2 FQNEAQ (reference sequence). The CDR3 is 16 amino acids. J lost 0 bases, V lost 5 bases, and 7 bases had no gene match. The CDR3 spells CASSRSGGSSYNEQFF. The CDR3 nucleotides are TGTGCCAGCAGCCGCTCGGGCGGGAGCTCCTACAATGAGCAGTTCTTC.

The chain is built from TRBV6-1 and TRBJ2-3; D unclear. The CDR3 has 13 residues. The ends were cut back, 5 bases at V and 9 bases at J, with 15 bases in the middle. Per germline, CDR1 MNHNS and CDR2 SASEGT. The CDR3 DNA reads as TGTGCCAGCAGTCCCCCGAGGCTGGGCACGCAGTATTTT. It codes for CASSPPRLGTQYF.

In this sample, this clone turned up a few times. The V and J genes are TRBV6-5 and TRBJ2-3; D perhaps matches TRBD2 (6 bases). This CDR3 has 14 amino acids. The ends were cut back, 10 bases at V and 0 bases at J, with 14 bases in the middle. Germline CDR1 is MNHEY and CDR2 is SVGAGI. The CDR3 DNA follows: TGTGCCACTCAACCCAGCGGGAGCACAGATACGCAGTATTTT. Translated: CATQPSGSTDTQYF.

This clone was observed once. Other DNA sequences in this specimen translate into the identical CDR3. CDR3 in DNA: TGTGCCAGCAGTTTAACGGCTTTGAACACTGAAGCTTTCTTT. It is translated as CASSLTALNTEAFF. V usage is TRBV28 and J usage is TRBJ1-1; D ambiguous. This CDR3 contains 14 residues. Trimming left V 2 bases short and J 0 bases short, with 7 bases between. Germline V gene sequence: CDR1 MDHEN, CDR2 SYDVKM.

The chain carries TRBV6-1 and TRBJ1-4; 9 positions match TRBD1. V trimming: 4 bases; J trimming: 5 bases; junction bases outside the gene matches: 5. Germline V lookup: CDR1 MNHNS, CDR2 SASEGT. This CDR3 comprises 15 residues. The CDR3 DNA follows: TGTGCCAGCAGTGCATCCGGGACAGGGAATGAAAAACTGTTTTTT. Translating gives CASSASGTGNEKLFF.

The chain uses TRBV10-3 and TRBJ2-7, with 14 positions matching TRBD2. V was clipped by 10 bases and J by 6 bases; unmatched bases: 14. Germline CDR1 is ENHRY and CDR2 is SYGVKD. The CDR3 runs to 16 residues. The DNA for the CDR3 is TGTGCCACCAGAGGGACTAGCGGGAGAGGGGCGGGCGAGCAGTACTTC. It specifies CATRGTSGRGAGEQYF.

The rearrangement uses TRBV19 and TRBJ1-5; maybe TRBD1 (6 bases). V dropped 5 bases and J dropped 5 bases, with 19 bases sitting between them. The CDR3 totals 16 residues. Per the germline V gene, CDR1 is LNHDA and CDR2 is SQIVND (reference sequence). The CDR3 DNA reads as TGTGCCAGTAGTCTCAGAACAGGGACCCTCCATCAGCCCCAGCATTTT. It codes for CASSLRTGTLHQPQHF.

In its sample, this clone was seen once. The chain uses TRBV28 and TRBJ2-6, with no clear D. Germline V lookup: CDR1 MDHEN, CDR2 SYDVKM. V dropped 6 bases and J dropped 0 bases, with 9 bases sitting between them. The CDR3 runs to 15 residues. The CDR3 here is CASRNTASGANVLTF. The CDR3, as DNA: TGTGCCAGCAGGAACACAGCCTCTGGGGCCAACGTCCTGACTTTC.